This TCR beta chain is drawn from a study of blood T cell repertoires in COVID-19. In the study overall: In each case, the material was cDNA or gDNA derived from T cells, B-cell-depleted T cells, or PBMCs.

Germline CDR1 reads LNHDA; CDR2 reads SQIVND (reference sequence). The CDR3 sequence is 14 residues long. V was pared by 6 bases and J by 7 bases, with 16 bases between. Method: immunoSEQ multiplex PCR; TCRdb's copy keeps in-frame clones and lacks some. The table lists some 150,000 clones, more than 80% of them singletons, with approximately 9.2% in the top ten. This chain links TRBV19 with TRBJ1-5, with no clear D. The specimen sequenced was peripheral blood. This TCR came from a human donor with acute or convalescent COVID-19. The donor label of this sample is uncertain. In DNA form, the CDR3 reads TGTGCCAGTAGGAGACGTGAAATCGGGCAGCCCCAGCATTTT. Translation gives CASRRREIGQPQHF.